This T cell receptor beta chain derives from a study of cytotoxic CD8 clonotypes in ibrutinib-treated CLL. Overall study context: For this cohort, patients were about a dozen relapsed/refractory and about 14 treatment-naive, while 17 to 18 were IGHV unmutated.

The V gene's germline CDR1 is SQVTM and CDR2 ANQGSEA. V lost 7 bases, J lost 1 base, and 15 bases lay in between. The CDR3 is 14 amino acids. Deep sequencing aimed at 1 in 200,000 to 1 in 1 million T cells' resolution. TCRdb keeps only in-frame clones here, not all; method: immunoSEQ multiplex PCR. Of roughly 200,000 clones in the sample, 70% are singletons; the top ten hold over 5.5%. The source was PBMCs, collected after 12 months of ibrutinib treatment. This receptor was obtained from a human donor with chronic lymphocytic leukemia. This chain connects TRBV29-1 to TRBJ2-3, with D possibly TRBD1 on 5 matching bases. The CDR3 nucleotides read TGCAGCGCCACCCCCAGGGTGCGCACAGATACGCAGTATTTT. Translating gives CSATPRVRTDTQYF.